Listed here are 26 T cell receptor beta chains from one sample, sequenced in a study of blood T cell repertoires in COVID-19. The protocol was immunoSEQ multiplex PCR, while the TCRdb copy is restricted to in-frame clones and leaves out a portion. The table has approximately 150,000 clones, approximately 80% seen once; the top ten hold about 6%. Sequenced sample: PBMCs or T cells enriched from blood (not recorded which). The source of these receptors is a man in his forties or fifties who had recovered from COVID-19.

This chain joins TRBV7-6 and TRBJ1-4; the D gene is possibly TRBD1 (5 bases). In germline, CDR1 is SGHVS, CDR2 FNYEAQ. CDR3 size: 16 residues. V dropped 4 bases and J dropped 4 bases, with 16 bases sitting between them. The CDR3 bases are TGTGCCAGCAGCTCGGCCAGTCGGGGGGGTAATGAAAAACTGTTTTTT. It translates to CASSSASRGGNEKLFF.

The chain employs TRBV30 and TRBJ1-1; tentative D call: TRBD1 (6 bases). V was trimmed by 6 bases and J by 1 base, leaving 21 bases between them. From germline, CDR1 is GTSNPN and CDR2 SVGIG (reference sequence). The CDR3 sequence is 16 residues long. The CDR3 nucleotides are TGTGCCTGCAATACAGGGTCTGCGGTTCGGAACACTGAAGCTTTCTTT. Protein product: CACNTGSAVRNTEAFF.

The gene calls are TRBV5-1 and TRBJ1-1; D might be TRBD1 (5 bases). CDR1 and CDR2 (germline): SGHRS, YFSETQ. Trimming left V 5 bases short and J 1 base short, with 15 bases between. The CDR3 spans 15 residues. CDR3 DNA: TGCGCCAGCAGGGAGGGGAGTAGAGCGAACACTGAAGCTTTCTTT. Protein sequence: CASREGSRANTEAFF.

J is TRBJ2-7 and V is TRBV6-1; 7 nucleotides agree with TRBD1. The CDR3 has 14 amino acids. J was trimmed by 11 bases and V by 1 base; bases with no gene match: 11. From germline, CDR1 is MNHNS and CDR2 SASEGT. CDR3 amino acids: CASSEGQGILKKYV. The CDR3 region has the DNA TGTGCCAGCAGTGAAGGACAGGGTATATTGAAGAAGTACGTC.

The chain links TRBV27 to TRBJ2-1, with 7 nucleotides matching TRBD2. Germline V gives CDR1 MNHEY, CDR2 SMNVEV (reference sequence). The V segment lost 4 bases and the J segment 6 bases; nucleotides outside the gene matches: 3. The CDR3 loop spans 13 amino acids. This CDR3 is CASSSRTSNEQFF. DNA for the CDR3: TGTGCCAGCAGTTCTAGGACTAGCAATGAGCAGTTCTTC.

The CDR3 reads CASSDSLGQGATGELFF. For the CDR3, the DNA is TGTGCCAGCAGTGATTCCCTGGGACAGGGGGCGACCGGGGAGCTGTTTTTT. The V and J genes are TRBV25-1 and TRBJ2-2; 12 bases fit TRBD1. CDR3 length: 17 amino acids. The ends lost 3 bases at V and 5 bases at J; junction bases unmatched: 7. CDR1 MGHDK and CDR2 SYGVNS come from the germline V gene.

This chain uses TRBV5-1 with TRBJ2-5; D is possibly TRBD1 (5 bases). Looked up from germline, CDR1 is SGHRS and CDR2 is YFSETQ. Trimming left V 5 bases short and J 2 bases short, with 7 bases between. The length of the CDR3 is 12 residues. CDR3 bases: TGCGCCAGCAGTAGGGGACAAGAGACCCAGTACTTC. Its translation is CASSRGQETQYF.

The V call is TRBV3-1 (or the pseudogene TRBV3-2), the J call TRBJ1-2; perhaps TRBD1 as D (6 bases). Deletions cut 4 bases from V and 4 bases from J, with 13 bases between. The CDR3 loop spans 14 amino acids. From germline, CDR1 is LGHDT and CDR2 YNNKEL (reference sequence). In DNA form, the CDR3 reads TGTGCCAGCAGCCCCATCGGACAGCCCTATGGCTACACCTTC. This codes for CASSPIGQPYGYTF.

The rearrangement links TRBV5-1 to TRBJ1-3; 9 bases align to TRBD1. Trimming at V came to 7 bases and at J to 2 bases, leaving 4 bases not matched to a gene. The CDR3 runs 14 residues. From germline, CDR1 is SGHRS and CDR2 YFSETQ. The CDR3 spells CASRGTGTGNTIYF. CDR3 in DNA: TGCGCCAGCCGTGGGACAGGGACTGGAAACACCATATATTTT.

The chain carries TRBV5-1 and TRBJ2-1; 11 nucleotides match TRBD2. Trimming at V came to 5 bases and at J to 10 bases, leaving 11 bases not matched to a gene. There are 15 residues in the CDR3. Looked up from germline, CDR1 is SGHRS and CDR2 is YFSETQ. CDR3 DNA: TGCGCCAGCAGTCCCCTTATTTCTAGCGGGGGGGAGCAGTTCTTC. This codes for CASSPLISSGGEQFF. The variable domain in full, completed from reference TRBV5-1 and TRBJ2-1, reads KAGVTQTPRYLIKTRGQQVTLSCSPISGHRSVSWYQQTPGQGLQFLFEYFSETQRNKGNFPGRFSGRQFSNSRSEMNVSTLELGDSALYLCASSPLISSGGEQFFGPGTRLTVL.

The chain uses TRBV27 and TRBJ1-4, with D possibly being TRBD1 (5 bases). The CDR3 is 18 residues long. Trimming stripped 3 bases from V and 0 bases from J, with 17 bases between. From germline, CDR1 is MNHEY and CDR2 SMNVEV (reference sequence). CDR3 residues: CASSLSNGGGATNEKLFF. As DNA, the CDR3 is TGTGCCAGCAGTTTGTCTAATGGGGGGGGTGCAACTAATGAAAAACTGTTTTTT.

The rearrangement joins TRBV7-3 to TRBJ2-2, with TRBD1 matching over 8 bases. V lost 4 bases and J lost 5; bases outside the gene matches: 9. Germline CDR1 is SGHTA and CDR2 is FQGTGA. The length of the CDR3 is 16 residues. Here the CDR3 reads CASSSSGGALTGELFF. The CDR3 region has the DNA TGTGCCAGCAGCTCCTCAGGGGGCGCGTTGACCGGGGAGCTGTTTTTT.

V usage is TRBV10-3 and J usage is TRBJ2-3; the match to TRBD2 covers 8 bases. The CDR3 totals 17 residues. Germline CDR1 and CDR2: ENHRY and SYGVKD. V shed 5 bases, J shed 0 bases, and the junction held 10 bases outside the gene matches. The CDR3 spells CAISSSVAGSSTDTQYF. As DNA, the CDR3 is TGTGCCATCAGTTCATCCGTAGCGGGGTCTAGCACAGATACGCAGTATTTT.

This clone appeared a single time. This chain joins TRBV5-1 and TRBJ2-4, with 10 positions matching TRBD1. The V segment lost 3 bases and the J segment 9 bases; nucleotides outside the gene matches: 12. Germline V CDR1 and CDR2: SGHRS, YFSETQ. The CDR3 runs to 16 residues. Here the CDR3 reads CASSSATGGKGPIQYF. CDR3 DNA: TGCGCCAGCAGCTCCGCGACAGGGGGCAAGGGCCCCATTCAGTACTTC.

This chain links TRBV27 with TRBJ1-5; 7 positions match TRBD1. The CDR3 sequence is 15 residues long. V lost 0 bases to trimming and J lost 2 bases; unmatched junction nucleotides: 1. CDR1 is MNHEY and CDR2 is SMNVEV in the germline V gene (reference sequence). CDR3 sequence reads: CASSLSQGRNQPQHF. CDR3 coding DNA: TGTGCCAGCAGTTTATCACAGGGGCGCAATCAGCCCCAGCATTTT.

In this sample, this clone turned up once. This chain uses TRBV5-1 with TRBJ2-1, with TRBD2 matching over 14 bases. The CDR3 covers 18 residues. V lost 3 bases, J lost 2 bases, and 7 bases stayed unmatched. Germline V gene data show CDR1 as SGHRS and CDR2 as YFSETQ. CDR3 sequence (DNA): TGCGCCAGCAGCTCCAGGACTAGCGGGGGGTTGACCTACAATGAGCAGTTCTTC. Translation gives CASSSRTSGGLTYNEQFF.

This clone was detected only a few times. The chain couples TRBV3-1 (or the pseudogene TRBV3-2) to TRBJ2-5, with D perhaps matching TRBD2 (6 bases). Looked up from germline, CDR1 is LGHDT and CDR2 is YNNKEL (reference sequence). Trimming stripped 0 bases from V and 5 bases from J, with 10 bases between. CDR3 length: 14 amino acids. The CDR3: CASSQDTSGETQYF. The CDR3 bases are TGTGCCAGCAGCCAAGACACAAGCGGGGAGACCCAGTACTTC.

The rearrangement joins TRBV7-2 to TRBJ2-7; 9 bases agree with TRBD2. The CDR3 runs to 17 residues. Trimming took 1 base from V and 1 from J; bases not matched to a gene: 8. The germline CDR1 and CDR2 sequences are SGHTA and FQGNSA. The CDR3 loop reads CASSLDGRLAGSYEQYV. The CDR3, as DNA: TGTGCCAGCAGCTTAGACGGGCGGCTAGCGGGGTCCTACGAGCAGTACGTC.

The gene calls are TRBV19 and TRBJ2-5; TRBD2 aligns across 14 bases. The CDR3 is 18 residues long. Per the germline V gene, CDR1 is LNHDA and CDR2 is SQIVND (reference sequence). V lost 10 bases, J lost 5 bases, and 18 bases stayed unmatched. CDR3 sequence reads: CATHIGLAGGSPGETQYF. In nucleotides, the CDR3 is TGTGCCACCCACATTGGACTAGCGGGGGGCTCTCCTGGCGAGACCCAGTACTTC.

J is TRBJ1-5 and V is TRBV3-1 (or the pseudogene TRBV3-2); D possibly corresponds to TRBD1 (6 bases). The V gene's germline CDR1 is LGHDT and CDR2 YNNKEL (reference sequence). V lost 4 bases to trimming and J lost 10 bases, with 11 bases between them. This CDR3 has 12 residues. The CDR3 sequence: CASSRTQGPQHF. As DNA, the CDR3 is TGTGCCAGCAGCCGAACACAGGGTCCCCAGCATTTT.

The V call is TRBV5-1, the J call TRBJ2-2, with D possibly matching TRBD1 (5 bases). V gave up 5 bases and J gave up 1 base, with 6 bases separating them. CDR1 is SGHRS, CDR2 YFSETQ, per germline. The CDR3 totals 13 residues. The CDR3 DNA reads as TGCGCCAGCAGAAGGGGGAACACCGGGGAGCTGTTTTTT. This codes for CASRRGNTGELFF.

This clone was picked up a small number of times. The chain recombines TRBV7-9 with TRBJ2-5; TRBD1 matches 9 bases. V gave up 1 base and J gave up 2 bases; unmatched junction bases: 2. Germline CDR1 and CDR2: SEHNR and FQNEAQ (reference sequence). The CDR3 covers 15 residues. This CDR3 is CASSLGQGVQETQYF. DNA of the CDR3: TGTGCCAGCAGCTTAGGACAGGGGGTTCAAGAGACCCAGTACTTC.

The chain is built from TRBV19 and TRBJ1-2; the match to TRBD1 covers 8 bases. This CDR3 contains 24 residues. Germline V gene data show CDR1 as LNHDA and CDR2 as SQIVND (reference sequence). The V segment lost 1 base and the J segment 0 bases; nucleotides outside the gene matches: 28. CDR3 region: CASSIARSARPTKLQQGANYGYTF. Here the CDR3 DNA reads TGTGCCAGTAGTATAGCTCGTTCTGCCCGCCCAACGAAACTACAACAGGGGGCTAACTATGGCTACACCTTC.

This chain joins TRBV3-1 (or the pseudogene TRBV3-2) and TRBJ2-5; possibly TRBD2 for D (8 bases). The CDR3 length is 20 residues. V lost 2 bases and J 3 bases, leaving 28 bases between the germline ends. Germline V gene sequence: CDR1 LGHDT, CDR2 YNNKEL (reference sequence). The CDR3 spells CASSQKKRVRGSGLEETQYF. The CDR3 DNA reads as TGTGCCAGCAGCCAAAAGAAAAGGGTCAGGGGGTCGGGACTAGAAGAGACCCAGTACTTC.

To note about this clone: This specimen includes other DNA sequences encoding the same CDR3. V is TRBV29-1 and J is TRBJ1-2; 7 nucleotides align to TRBD1. This CDR3 region has 10 residues. After removal of 6 bases from V and 8 bases from J, the junction contained 3 bases not matched to a gene. Per germline, CDR1 SQVTM and CDR2 ANQGSEA. CDR3 in amino acids: CSVGTDGYTF. In nucleotides, the CDR3 is TGCAGCGTGGGGACAGACGGCTACACCTTC.

The V call is TRBV6-1, the J call TRBJ1-4; tentative D call: TRBD1 (5 bases). The V gene lost 0 bases and the J gene lost 1 base, with 6 bases spanning the gap. Germline V CDR1 and CDR2: MNHNS, SASEGT. The CDR3 spans 15 residues. In nucleotides, the CDR3 is TGTGCCAGCAGTGAAGCCGGGGGAACTAATGAAAAACTGTTTTTT. Translated, it gives CASSEAGGTNEKLFF.